The subject of this entry is one T cell receptor (beta chain). The data are from a study of blood T cell repertoires in COVID-19. The wider study: The samples span acute and convalescent COVID-19 from the United States, Italy and Spain.

Profiling relied on immunoSEQ multiplex PCR, and the TCRdb table lists in-frame clones only, not all of them. The sample includes around 230,000 clones, around 86% of them seen just once. Sequenced input: PBMCs or T cells enriched from blood (not recorded which). The TCR was taken from a woman aged 40 to 50 with acute COVID-19.

CDR3 sequence reads: CASSLGLAGYTYEQYF. The CDR3 DNA is TGCGCCAGCAGCTTGGGACTAGCGGGGTATACCTACGAGCAGTACTTC. The rearrangement links TRBV5-1 to TRBJ2-7; 11 positions agree with TRBD2. There are 16 residues in the CDR3. Germline assignment: CDR1 SGHRS and CDR2 YFSETQ. V lost 0 bases to trimming and J lost 2 bases; unmatched junction nucleotides: 4.